This T cell receptor (beta chain) is from a study of shared clonotypes between healthy human individuals. Study information: Per donor, three plates held CD4 naive cells, three held CD4 memory, two held CD8 naive and one held CD8 memory.

Samples underwent the assay at deep level. Profiling relied on immunoSEQ multiplex PCR, and the TCRdb table lists in-frame clones only, not all of them. Counted here are about 1 million clones, around 74% occurring once; the ten biggest clones make up around 1.5%. The clonotype originates from a man aged 18 to 29 in good health. Source material: memory CD4+ T cells sorted from blood. Subset in this sample: CD45RA-negative fraction.

For the CDR3, the DNA is TGTGCCAGCAGTGATATGACTAGCGGCGTCTACGAGCAGTACTTC. Its translation: CASSDMTSGVYEQYF. This chain uses TRBV28 with TRBJ2-7, with 9 bases identical to TRBD2. J gave up 3 bases and V 5 bases, and 8 bases lay outside the gene matches. The CDR3 is 15 residues long. Germline lookup yields CDR1 MDHEN and CDR2 SYDVKM.